Below are 13 T cell receptor beta chains sequenced from a single sample in a study of cytomegalovirus exposure and HLA in healthy donors. Both 60 Vbeta primers and 13 Jbeta primers went into the PCR. TCRdb keeps only in-frame clones here, not all; method: immunoSEQ multiplex PCR. The data show around 150,000 clones, approximately 70% seen once. The source material was PBMCs. These TCRs come from a human donor in good health.

V and J are TRBV11-2 and TRBJ2-5; weak D call: TRBD2 (6 bases). The ends were cut back, 2 bases at V and 6 bases at J, with 13 bases in the middle. Germline V gene sequence: CDR1 SGHAT, CDR2 FQNNGV. This CDR3 spans 14 amino acids. CDR3 amino acids: CASSLMAGRQTQYF. The CDR3 bases are TGTGCCAGCAGCTTAATGGCAGGGAGGCAGACCCAGTACTTC.

V gene TRBV29-1 combines with J gene TRBJ2-7; no clear D gene. Germline CDR1 reads SQVTM; CDR2 reads ANQGSEA. V shed 4 bases and J shed 0 bases, with 7 bases lying between them. The CDR3 contains 12 residues. The CDR3 is CSVGLNSYEQYF. The CDR3 DNA is TGCAGCGTTGGGCTCAACTCCTACGAGCAGTACTTC.

The rearrangement uses TRBV5-1 and TRBJ1-1; no definite D call. Germline V gene sequence: CDR1 SGHRS, CDR2 YFSETQ. The CDR3 has 14 residues. Trimming pared 4 bases from V and 4 bases from J, leaving 14 bases between. CDR3 sequence reads: CASSPEAAGTEAFF. The CDR3 DNA sequence: TGCGCCAGCAGCCCGGAGGCCGCCGGCACTGAAGCTTTCTTT.

The genes are TRBV28 and TRBJ2-6; D remains ambiguous. The CDR3 loop spans 15 amino acids. Trimming cost V 5 bases and J 2 bases, with 10 bases left between them. Germline loops: CDR1 MDHEN, CDR2 SYDVKM. The CDR3 nucleotides are TGTGCCAGCAGTCTAACGAACCCTGGGGCCAACGTCCTGACTTTC. Translated: CASSLTNPGANVLTF.

This chain joins TRBV23-1 and TRBJ1-1; 8 bases agree with TRBD1. Being an ORF, TRBV23-1 has a function that is uncertain. This CDR3 spans 16 amino acids. The ends lost 3 bases at V and 4 bases at J; junction bases unmatched: 10. The CDR3 region has the DNA TGCGCCAGCAGTCACTCCTGGACAGGGAGCGGCACTGAAGCTTTCTTT. Its protein product is CASSHSWTGSGTEAFF.

The V gene is TRBV28, the J gene TRBJ2-2; 8 nucleotides agree with TRBD2. Germline CDR1 reads MDHEN; CDR2 reads SYDVKM. V dropped 4 bases and J dropped 2; count of bases not matched to a gene: 6. This CDR3 has 16 amino acids. In nucleotides, the CDR3 is TGTGCCAGCAGTTCTCGGCTAGCGGGCAACACCGGGGAGCTGTTTTTT. It translates to CASSSRLAGNTGELFF.

This chain uses TRBV10-2 with TRBJ2-3, with D tentatively TRBD2 (6 bases). Per the germline V gene, CDR1 is WSHSY and CDR2 is SAAADI. CDR3 size: 19 residues. Trimming pared 6 bases from V and 0 bases from J, leaving 25 bases between. The CDR3 reads CASSRGWTTKLPSTDTQYF. CDR3 sequence (DNA): TGCGCCAGCAGCCGAGGTTGGACTACCAAATTACCTAGCACAGATACGCAGTATTTT.

The chain couples TRBV6-1 to TRBJ1-5; possible D gene TRBD1, 6 bases. Trimming removed 0 bases from V and 5 bases from J, with 11 bases in between. This CDR3 comprises 15 residues. Germline V gene data show CDR1 as MNHNS and CDR2 as SASEGT. DNA for the CDR3: TGTGCCAGCAGTGAAGCGAGCGGGGGGCATCAGCCCCAGCATTTT. It codes for CASSEASGGHQPQHF.

This rearrangement joins TRBV19 to TRBJ2-2; weak D call: TRBD1 (5 bases). This CDR3 region has 14 residues. The V and J ends lost 1 base and 7 bases respectively, with 10 bases between them. The germline gives CDR1 LNHDA, CDR2 SQIVND (reference sequence). CDR3 in DNA: TGTGCCAGTAGTATAGCAGTCCAGGGCGGGGAGCTGTTTTTT. Translation gives CASSIAVQGGELFF.

V usage is TRBV7-2 and J usage is TRBJ2-2; TRBD2 is a possible D gene (5 bases). The V gene lost 2 bases and the J gene lost 1 base, with 8 bases spanning the gap. This CDR3 comprises 15 residues. Per germline, CDR1 SGHTA and CDR2 FQGNSA. CDR3 protein: CASSLQAGNTGELFF. In DNA form, the CDR3 reads TGTGCCAGCAGCTTACAGGCGGGGAACACCGGGGAGCTGTTTTTT.

This clone was counted a few times. CDR3 in amino acids: CASRQNWNTEAFF. The CDR3 region has the DNA TGTGCCAGCAGACAGAACTGGAACACTGAAGCTTTCTTT. This chain uses TRBV11-3 with TRBJ1-1; D ambiguous. Looked up from germline, CDR1 is SGHNT and CDR2 is YENEEA. The germline V and J ends were trimmed by 6 bases and 1 base, with 9 bases remaining between them. CDR3 length: 13 amino acids.

The chain uses TRBV19 and TRBJ2-7; no definite D call. From germline, CDR1 is LNHDA and CDR2 SQIVND (reference sequence). The CDR3 length is 14 residues. Trimming removed 1 base from V and 1 base from J, with 8 bases in between. CDR3 sequence reads: CASSIGYGSYEQYF. The CDR3, as DNA: TGTGCCAGTAGTATAGGCTACGGTTCCTACGAGCAGTACTTC.

The chain has TRBV7-2 and TRBJ2-7; maybe TRBD2 (6 bases). Germline-derived CDR1 and CDR2 are SGHTA and FQGNSA. V dropped 3 bases and J dropped 6 bases, with 15 bases sitting between them. The CDR3 contains 14 residues. This CDR3 is CASSFPPGEREQYF. In DNA form, the CDR3 reads TGTGCCAGCAGCTTTCCTCCGGGGGAGCGCGAGCAGTACTTC.